The rows below give T cell receptor beta chains drawn from one sample of a study of a mutant IDH1 vaccine in newly diagnosed glioma. The method was immunoSEQ multiplex PCR; TCRdb's version includes in-frame clones alone and lacks a portion of them. The profile shows 60,000 or so clones, 84% of them singletons. No antigen has been identified for these receptors. The sequenced sample was PBMCs, obtained from a glioma patient whose treatment included an IDH1 peptide vaccine. These receptors all come from a man between 25 and 39 years old with glioma. Each CDR3 is given with its conserved first and last residue. Fields, in order: J gene, CDR3 length, V gene, clone size, D gene, CDR3 protein, CDR3 DNA. A D gene is named only where the DNA matches it firmly. Rows give clone size only sometimes, using once, few, many, or a class for an expanded clone.

TRBJ2-5 | 17 | TRBV2 | NA | TRBD2 | CASSDPGLAGGAETQYF | TGTGCCAGCAGTGACCCGGGACTAGCGGGGGGGGCAGAGACCCAGTACTTC
TRBJ2-5 | 12 | TRBV28 | NA | NA | CASSYHGETQYF | TGTGCCAGCAGTTACCATGGGGAGACCCAGTACTTC
TRBJ2-3 | 14 | TRBV7-9 | NA | NA | CASSFQGSTDTQYF | TGTGCCAGCAGCTTCCAGGGGAGCACAGATACGCAGTATTTT
TRBJ2-1 | 16 | TRBV4-1 | once | TRBD2 | CASAERAGGFVYEQFF | TGCGCCAGCGCCGAAAGGGCGGGGGGGTTTGTCTATGAGCAGTTCTTC
TRBJ2-5 | 17 | TRBV9 | NA | TRBD2 | CASSVATRAGGKETQYF | TGTGCCAGCAGCGTAGCTACGAGAGCGGGGGGGAAGGAGACCCAGTACTTC
TRBJ2-7 | 15 | TRBV6-1 | NA | NA | CASRIRETSSYEQYF | TGTGCCAGCAGAATAAGGGAAACCTCCTCCTACGAGCAGTACTTC
TRBJ1-2 | 12 | TRBV29-1 | NA | NA | CSVDGTAYGYTF | TGCAGCGTCGACGGGACGGCATATGGCTACACCTTC
TRBJ1-1 | 16 | TRBV7-9 | NA | TRBD1 | CASSTGTGPFNTEAFF | TGTGCCAGCAGCACCGGGACAGGACCATTTAACACTGAAGCTTTCTTT
TRBJ1-1 | 18 | TRBV7-6 | NA | TRBD1 | CASSQAGTALTRNTEAFF | TGTGCCAGCAGCCAAGCAGGGACAGCATTAACACGGAACACTGAAGCTTTCTTT
TRBJ2-3 | 11 | TRBV10-1 | NA | TRBD2 | CASTGAGAQYF | TGCGCCAGCACCGGGGCGGGGGCGCAGTATTTT
TRBJ1-1 | 15 | TRBV2 | few | NA | CASSMSGTQNTEAFF | TGTGCCAGCAGTATGTCCGGGACCCAGAACACTGAAGCTTTCTTT
TRBJ2-7 | 11 | TRBV20-1 | NA | NA | CSASLRDEQYF | TGCAGTGCTAGTTTGAGGGACGAGCAGTACTTC
TRBJ2-1 | 14 | TRBV5-4 | NA | TRBD2 | CASSVRTSYHEQFF | TGTGCCAGCAGCGTCCGGACTAGCTATCATGAGCAGTTCTTC
TRBJ1-1 | 14 | TRBV5-6 | NA | NA | CASSLTPWNTEAFF | TGTGCCAGCAGCTTGACCCCATGGAACACTGAAGCTTTCTTT
TRBJ2-7 | 14 | TRBV5-1 | once | NA | CASSLESFAYEQYF | TGCGCCAGCAGCTTGGAGTCTTTCGCCTACGAGCAGTACTTC
TRBJ2-7 | 16 | TRBV5-6 | NA | NA | CASSLGQVPSSYEQYF | TGTGCCAGCAGCTTGGGACAGGTCCCGAGCTCCTACGAGCAGTACTTC
TRBJ1-3 | 16 | TRBV9 | NA | TRBD1 | CASTAGQGVFGNTIYF | TGTGCCAGCACTGCCGGACAGGGGGTATTTGGAAACACCATATATTTT
TRBJ2-3 | 13 | TRBV5-4 | NA | NA | CASSTRGGDTQYF | TGTGCCAGCAGCACCCGGGGTGGCGATACGCAGTATTTT
TRBJ2-2 | 14 | TRBV6-4 | NA | TRBD2 | CASSPGGSTGELFF | TGTGCCAGCAGTCCCGGGGGGAGCACCGGGGAGCTGTTTTTT
TRBJ1-1 | 15 | TRBV11-2 | NA | TRBD1 | CASSLSQGGYTEAFF | TGTGCCAGCAGCTTATCCCAGGGGGGGTATACTGAAGCTTTCTTT
TRBJ2-2 | 14 | TRBV9 | NA | TRBD2 | CASSASGDTGELFF | TGTGCCAGCAGCGCGAGCGGGGACACCGGGGAGCTGTTTTTT
TRBJ1-5 | 15 | TRBV6-1 | NA | NA | CASRPGWGGNQPQHF | TGTGCCAGCAGGCCCGGATGGGGAGGCAATCAGCCCCAGCATTTT
TRBJ2-7 | 12 | TRBV5-1 | NA | NA | CASSLGTNEQYF | TGCGCCAGCAGCTTGGGGACCAACGAGCAGTACTTC
TRBJ1-2 | 15 | TRBV6-5 | NA | NA | CATASAARLNGRYTF | TGTGCCACCGCGTCGGCAGCTCGACTCAACGGTCGCTACACCTTC
TRBJ1-2 | 14 | TRBV5-1 | few | NA | CASSLAGDGYGYTF | TGCGCCAGCAGCTTGGCTGGGGACGGCTATGGCTACACCTTC
TRBJ2-7 | 14 | TRBV11-2 | once | NA | CASSLVRRLYEQYF | TGTGCCAGCAGCTTAGTGAGACGGCTCTACGAGCAGTACTTC
TRBJ2-5 | 16 | TRBV14 | NA | TRBD2 | CASSPLAGAPQETQYF | TGTGCCAGCAGCCCGCTAGCGGGGGCCCCCCAAGAGACCCAGTACTTC
TRBJ1-4 | 15 | TRBV5-1 | NA | NA | CASSSIPGYNEKLFF | TGCGCCAGCAGCTCTATACCGGGATACAATGAAAAACTGTTTTTT
TRBJ2-7 | 12 | TRBV2 | NA | TRBD1 | CASRTGSYEQYF | TGTGCCAGCAGGACAGGGTCCTACGAGCAGTACTTC